Listed below are T cell receptor beta chains from one sample, sequenced in a study of blood T cell repertoires in COVID-19. Some clones are missing from TCRdb's copy, which holds only in-frame ones; the method was immunoSEQ multiplex PCR. The sample lists under 350,000 clones, 65% to 90% occurring once. Sequenced input: PBMCs or T cells enriched from blood (not recorded which). The receptors originated from a woman between 40 and 50 years old with acute COVID-19. Each CDR3 is given with its conserved first and last residue. D genes are given only for firm matches. Clone size, where shown, is once, few, many, or a class for clones that have expanded.

d_call j_call clone_size v_call cdr3_nt cdr3_aa
TRBD1 TRBJ1-1 - TRBV3-1/TRBV3-2 TGTGCCAGCAGGAACAGGGGTACTGAAGCTTTCTTT CASRNRGTEAFF
- TRBJ1-4 few TRBV12-5 TGTGCTAGTGGTTTGGCCCTCACGGGGGGGGAAAAACTGTTTTTT CASGLALTGGEKLFF
TRBD2 TRBJ2-1 - TRBV19 TGTGCCAGTACTCAGAGCGGGGACTACAATGAGCAGTTCTTC CASTQSGDYNEQFF
TRBD1 TRBJ2-7 - TRBV2 TGTGCCAGCAAGGGGGCATCCTACGAGCAGTACTTC CASKGASYEQYF
- TRBJ1-1 - TRBV7-2 TGTGCCAGCAGCTTAGCGGACAGCACTGAAGCTTTCTTT CASSLADSTEAFF
- TRBJ2-1 - TRBV5-1 TGCGCCAGCAGCTTGTTCCGGGAGAGAGGGGAGCAGTTCTTC CASSLFRERGEQFF
TRBD2 TRBJ2-3 - TRBV5-1 TGCGCCAGCAGCTTGGCTAGCGGGAGGGGCACAGATACGCAGTATTTT CASSLASGRGTDTQYF
TRBD1 TRBJ2-2 - TRBV7-2 TGTGCCAGCAGCTTAAGGACAGGGGGATGGCCCGGGGAGCTGTTTTTT CASSLRTGGWPGELFF
TRBD1 TRBJ1-2 - TRBV7-8 TGTGCCAGCAGCTCAGCAGGGGGCTTAGGCTACACCTTC CASSSAGGLGYTF
- TRBJ1-1 - TRBV4-2 TGTGCCAGCAGCCAATCAGACCCGCGGGCTGAAGCTTTCTTT CASSQSDPRAEAFF
TRBD2 TRBJ2-7 - TRBV5-1 TGCGCCAGCAGCTGGACGAGCGGGAGGGCCGACGGATCCTACGAGCAGTACTTC CASSWTSGRADGSYEQYF
TRBD1 TRBJ2-5 - TRBV19 TGTGCCAGTCGAGGGACAGGGGTGGGAGAGACCCAGTACTTC CASRGTGVGETQYF
TRBD1 TRBJ1-2 - TRBV5-6 TGTGCCAGCAGCCCGATCACAGGGGGATACTATGGCTACACCTTC CASSPITGGYYGYTF
- TRBJ1-4 - TRBV15 TGTGCCACCAGCAGAGGACAGGCCCCTGAAAAACTGTTTTTT CATSRGQAPEKLFF
TRBD2 TRBJ2-3 - TRBV27 TGTGCCAGCAGTCACACATGGAGCGGGAGGATAGGGGATACGCAGTATTTT CASSHTWSGRIGDTQYF
- TRBJ2-7 - TRBV28 TGTGCCAGCAGCTCCGACTCTCTGGGTTCCTACGAGCAGTACTTC CASSSDSLGSYEQYF
- TRBJ1-2 - TRBV18 TGTGCCAGCTCACCTGAGACTAACTATGGCTACACCTTC CASSPETNYGYTF
TRBD1 TRBJ1-1 - TRBV27 TGTGCCAGCAGTGAGTTTGAAAAGACAGGGTCTCAAGCTTTCTTT CASSEFEKTGSQAFF
- TRBJ2-2 once TRBV11-2 TGTGCCAGCAGCTTGAGGTTCCGAATGGACTCGAACACCGGGGAGCTGTTTTTT CASSLRFRMDSNTGELFF
- TRBJ2-7 - TRBV7-2 TGTGCCAGCAGACCTGAGCGCGGACTGTACGAGCAGTACTTC CASRPERGLYEQYF
TRBD2 TRBJ2-1 once TRBV19 TGTGCCAGTAGTACCGTAGGACGGGGGGTCTACAATGAGCAGTTCTTC CASSTVGRGVYNEQFF
TRBD1 TRBJ2-5 once TRBV5-1 TGCGCCAGCAGCTTCGTCGGGACAGGTGGGGAGACCCAGTACTTC CASSFVGTGGETQYF
TRBD1 TRBJ1-5 once TRBV24-1 TGTGCCACCAGTGATCATCCGGGACAGGGGGCGAATCAGCCCCAGCATTTT CATSDHPGQGANQPQHF
- TRBJ1-4 once TRBV20-1 TGCAGTGCTGCCCGGGAAAAACTGTTTTTT CSAAREKLFF
TRBD1 TRBJ2-1 - TRBV4-3 TGCGCCAGCAGCCAAGTTGACAGGGTGGATGAGCAGTTCTTC CASSQVDRVDEQFF
- TRBJ2-6 - TRBV7-2 TGTGCCAGCAGCCCACAGGGCTTCCTCTCTGGGGCCAACGTCCTGACTTTC CASSPQGFLSGANVLTF
- TRBJ1-2 - TRBV7-3 TGTGCCAGCAGCTCACAGGGTGGTGACTATGGCTACACCTTC CASSSQGGDYGYTF
- TRBJ2-5 - TRBV6-4 TGTGCCAGCAGCCCAGAGAGTGGGGCGAGAGAGACCCAGTACTTC CASSPESGARETQYF
- TRBJ1-2 - TRBV6-5 TGTGCCAGCAGCCTAAAGGTGACAGGATGGTATGGCTACACCTTC CASSLKVTGWYGYTF
- TRBJ2-3 - TRBV11-3 TGTGCCAGCAGCTTATCGCGGGGCTACACAGATACGCAGTATTTT CASSLSRGYTDTQYF
TRBD1 TRBJ1-2 many TRBV18 TGTGCCAGCTCACCAGGGACAGACTATGGCTACACCTTC CASSPGTDYGYTF
- TRBJ2-6 - TRBV5-1 TGCGCCAGCAGCTTGGAGGGGTTTACTGGGGCCAACGTCCTGACTTTC CASSLEGFTGANVLTF
- TRBJ1-5 - TRBV10-3 TGTGCCATCCAAGGACAGTATAGCAATCAGCCCCAGCATTTT CAIQGQYSNQPQHF
TRBD1 TRBJ2-3 - TRBV7-6 TGTGCCAGCAGCTTACTGGACAGGGATGCAGATACGCAGTATTTT CASSLLDRDADTQYF
TRBD1 TRBJ2-7 - TRBV11-2 TGTGCCAGCAGCTTTGGACAGGGTGGCTACGAGCAGTACTTC CASSFGQGGYEQYF
- TRBJ1-3 - TRBV3-1/TRBV3-2 TGTGCCAGCAGCCAAATAACAGGGTCTGGAAACACCATATATTTT CASSQITGSGNTIYF